These 3 T cell receptor beta chains were all obtained from the same sample, sequenced in a study of T cell changes during pregnancy in multiple sclerosis. Sequencing was performed with immunoSEQ multiplex PCR; in TCRdb, only in-frame clones are kept and a portion is missing. The table lists 90,000 to 120,000 clones, just under 95% of them singletons. Sequencing was performed on peripheral blood, taken in the third trimester of pregnancy. The origin of the receptors is a female donor in good health, enrolled as a control in a pregnancy study.

This chain joins TRBV4-3 and TRBJ2-7, with D perhaps TRBD2 (5 bases). Trimming cost V 0 bases and J 3 bases, with 12 bases left between them. This CDR3 region has 15 residues. Germline V gives CDR1 LGHNA, CDR2 YSLEER. The CDR3 DNA sequence: TGCGCCAGCAGCCAAGATCCCAGCGGCCACTACGAGCAGTACTTC. This encodes CASSQDPSGHYEQYF.

The chain couples TRBV11-3 to TRBJ2-3; TRBD1 is a possible D gene (8 bases). The germline V and J ends were trimmed by 5 bases and 1 base, with 13 bases remaining between them. Germline V gene sequence: CDR1 SGHNT, CDR2 YENEEA. CDR3 size: 15 residues. The CDR3 region is CASSDRGGGTDTQYF. CDR3 DNA: TGTGCCAGCAGCGACAGGGGAGGGGGCACAGATACGCAGTATTTT.

V is TRBV27 and J is TRBJ1-5, with D tentatively TRBD1 (5 bases). V gave up 6 bases and J gave up 4 bases, with 10 bases separating them. This CDR3 contains 13 residues. Germline values: CDR1 MNHEY, CDR2 SMNVEV (reference sequence). CDR3: CASRKQGNQPQHF. The CDR3 nucleotides are TGTGCCAGCAGGAAGCAGGGTAATCAGCCCCAGCATTTT.